This TCR beta chain appears in the sequencing data of a study of blood T cell repertoires in COVID-19. CDR1 is LNHDA and CDR2 is SQIVND in the germline V gene (reference sequence). J gave up 1 base and V 3 bases, and 1 base lay outside the gene matches. The CDR3 length is 14 residues. As to this clone: The same CDR3 can be traced to other DNA sequences in this sample.

In the authors' methods: The assay estimated nucleated cells by amplifying reference gene primers. TCRdb's copy holds only in-frame clones and misses some; the assay was immunoSEQ multiplex PCR. V and J calls and clone size are those listed in that table; D and trimming were worked out from the DNA. The sample has some 150,000 clones; 81% are singletons. The source is a woman aged 55-70 years with active or convalescent COVID-19. Material for sequencing was peripheral blood. The chain couples TRBV19 to TRBJ2-5; 8 bases agree with TRBD1. CDR3 sequence reads: CASSIGQGQETQYF. The CDR3 coding sequence is TGTGCCAGTAGTATCGGACAGGGCCAAGAGACCCAGTACTTC.